The text below deals with one TCR beta chain. Its antigen is still unknown. No cell sorting was done before RNA was extracted from the tissue. The germline V and J ends were trimmed by 6 bases and 12 bases, with 20 bases remaining between them. The CDR3 totals 13 residues. The germline gives CDR1 SGHAT, CDR2 FQNNGV. This entry is derived from a study of tumor and adjacent non-tumor tissue in lung cancer. On the study more broadly: Around 4 million productive TCRbeta reads were obtained per sample on average.

General study findings and limits: Patients with more diverse tumor TCRs had worse survival. Top 100 clones took a larger repertoire share in normal lung. Significantly higher TCR diversity was found in tumor than normal lung.

The library came from three nested PCR rounds adapted from ARM-PCR protocols. MiXCR was run by TCRdb on the multiplex PCR reads, yielding one entry per CDR3 protein. The repertoire holds 89,000 or so distinct CDR3 sequences, with around 57% as singletons. The rearrangement joins TRBV11-2 to TRBJ1-1, with D perhaps matching TRBD1 (5 bases). The sample comprised lung tumor tissue. The sequence derives from a man aged 65 to 85 with non-small cell lung cancer. The CDR3 reads CASSPGIGVRPFF. CDR3 DNA sequence: TGTGCCAGCAGTCCCGGGATAGGGGTTCGCCCTTTCTTT.